A selection of T cell receptor beta chains follows, all from one sample in a study of radiation and T cells in renal cell carcinoma. Sequenced by immunoSEQ multiplex PCR; TCRdb stores in-frame clones only, minus some. The table has 90,000 to 100,000 clones, more than 65% seen once. The sequenced sample was blood, obtained from a patient whose treatment included radiotherapy and nephrectomy. The origin of the receptors is a man aged 60-69 years with renal cell carcinoma. The CDR3 runs from the conserved cysteine through the conserved F or W. A D gene is named only where the DNA matches it firmly. Size tells how often a clone was seen (once, few, many) or the class of an expanded clone, and some rows leave it out.

d_gene: TRBD1; j_gene: TRBJ1-5; v_gene: TRBV6-5; abundance: NA; CDR3nt: TGTGCCAGCAGCCGACAGGGGTCGAATCAGCCCCAGCATTTT; CDR3aa: CASSRQGSNQPQHF
d_gene: TRBD2; j_gene: TRBJ2-2; v_gene: TRBV11-3; abundance: NA; CDR3nt: TGTGCCAGCAGCTCTAGAGCGGGAGAGCCTACCGGGGAGCTGTTTTTT; CDR3aa: CASSSRAGEPTGELFF
d_gene: NA; j_gene: TRBJ2-7; v_gene: TRBV28; abundance: NA; CDR3nt: TGTGCCAGCAGGCAATCCTACGAGCAGTACTTC; CDR3aa: CASRQSYEQYF
d_gene: NA; j_gene: TRBJ1-1; v_gene: TRBV7-8; abundance: NA; CDR3nt: TGTGCCAGCAGCAAGGGCAGGAACACTGAAGCTTTCTTT; CDR3aa: CASSKGRNTEAFF
d_gene: NA; j_gene: TRBJ2-1; v_gene: TRBV5-6; abundance: once; CDR3nt: TGTGCCAGCAGCTTGGGTGATGGTAGCGGAGGCTCCTACAATGAGCAGTTCTTC; CDR3aa: CASSLGDGSGGSYNEQFF
d_gene: TRBD1; j_gene: TRBJ1-2; v_gene: TRBV5-1; abundance: NA; CDR3nt: TGCGCCAGCAGCTTGGTGGACAGGGGTAGCTACACCTTC; CDR3aa: CASSLVDRGSYTF
d_gene: NA; j_gene: TRBJ2-5; v_gene: TRBV7-2; abundance: NA; CDR3nt: TGTGCCAGCAGCTTAGGTATGGAAGGGACCCAGTACTTC; CDR3aa: CASSLGMEGTQYF
d_gene: NA; j_gene: TRBJ2-2; v_gene: TRBV10-3; abundance: many; CDR3nt: TGTGCCATCAGTGGGGGTACCGGGGAGCTGTTTTTT; CDR3aa: CAISGGTGELFF
d_gene: NA; j_gene: TRBJ2-7; v_gene: TRBV10-1; abundance: NA; CDR3nt: TGCGCCAGCAGGAATAGCGGCCCCCCCTACGAGCAGTACTTC; CDR3aa: CASRNSGPPYEQYF
d_gene: NA; j_gene: TRBJ2-7; v_gene: TRBV2; abundance: NA; CDR3nt: TGTGCCAGTTTGCTCGGATACGAGCAGTACTTC; CDR3aa: CASLLGYEQYF
d_gene: NA; j_gene: TRBJ2-3; v_gene: TRBV19; abundance: NA; CDR3nt: TGTGCCAGCTCGGGCTCCACAGATACGCAGTATTTT; CDR3aa: CASSGSTDTQYF
d_gene: TRBD1; j_gene: TRBJ2-1; v_gene: TRBV27; abundance: NA; CDR3nt: TGTGCCAGCACCCCCGGGACAGGGTACAATGAGCAGTTCTTC; CDR3aa: CASTPGTGYNEQFF
d_gene: TRBD2; j_gene: TRBJ2-5; v_gene: TRBV9; abundance: few; CDR3nt: TGTGCCAGCAGCCCCCGCCGGGTATCTAGCGGGAGGGCGGGGGAGACCCAGTACTTC; CDR3aa: CASSPRRVSSGRAGETQYF
d_gene: NA; j_gene: TRBJ2-7; v_gene: TRBV27; abundance: NA; CDR3nt: TGTGCCAGCAGTTCCCAGGGGTGGGCCTACGAGCAGTACTTC; CDR3aa: CASSSQGWAYEQYF
d_gene: TRBD1; j_gene: TRBJ2-6; v_gene: TRBV7-9; abundance: once; CDR3nt: TGTGCCAGCAGTTCGACAGGGGGCGTTGGGGCCAACGTCCTGACTTTC; CDR3aa: CASSSTGGVGANVLTF
d_gene: TRBD1; j_gene: TRBJ1-2; v_gene: TRBV7-9; abundance: NA; CDR3nt: TGTGCCAGCAGCCGGGGACAGAACTATGGCTACACCTTC; CDR3aa: CASSRGQNYGYTF
d_gene: TRBD1; j_gene: TRBJ1-5; v_gene: TRBV28; abundance: NA; CDR3nt: TGTGCCAGCAGTGACACAGGGGATCAGCCCCAGCATTTT; CDR3aa: CASSDTGDQPQHF
d_gene: NA; j_gene: TRBJ2-2; v_gene: TRBV15; abundance: NA; CDR3nt: TGTGCCACCAGCAGAGGCAGGAGGAACACCGGGGAGCTGTTTTTT; CDR3aa: CATSRGRRNTGELFF
d_gene: NA; j_gene: TRBJ1-5; v_gene: TRBV4-1; abundance: NA; CDR3nt: TGCGCCAGCAGCCAAGTTTGGGCAAGCAATCAGCCCCAGCATTTT; CDR3aa: CASSQVWASNQPQHF
d_gene: NA; j_gene: TRBJ2-7; v_gene: TRBV7-6; abundance: once; CDR3nt: TGTGCCAGCAGCTTACGCCCAGAAGCCTACGAGCAGTACTTC; CDR3aa: CASSLRPEAYEQYF
d_gene: NA; j_gene: TRBJ1-5; v_gene: TRBV30; abundance: NA; CDR3nt: TGTGCCTGGAGTGAGGGGACAAGGTATAGCAATCAGCCCCAGCATTTT; CDR3aa: CAWSEGTRYSNQPQHF
d_gene: NA; j_gene: TRBJ1-2; v_gene: TRBV11-2; abundance: NA; CDR3nt: TGTGCCAGCAGACGCCCCGGGATAAAAAAGGGGTATGGCTACACCTTC; CDR3aa: CASRRPGIKKGYGYTF
d_gene: NA; j_gene: TRBJ2-1; v_gene: TRBV9; abundance: NA; CDR3nt: TGTGCCAGCAGCCAGGTATTAGGACACGGTGAGCAGTTCTTC; CDR3aa: CASSQVLGHGEQFF
d_gene: NA; j_gene: TRBJ1-1; v_gene: TRBV19; abundance: few; CDR3nt: TGTGCCAGTAGTGTACAGGGTACGTGGAACACTGAAGCTTTCTTT; CDR3aa: CASSVQGTWNTEAFF
d_gene: TRBD1; j_gene: TRBJ2-4; v_gene: TRBV6-5; abundance: NA; CDR3nt: TGTGCCAGCAGCTCCCGGGACAGGGGGATCATTCAGTACTTC; CDR3aa: CASSSRDRGIIQYF
d_gene: NA; j_gene: TRBJ2-3; v_gene: TRBV6-5; abundance: NA; CDR3nt: TGTGCCAGCAGGGGGGGTATCACAGATACGCAGTATTTT; CDR3aa: CASRGGITDTQYF
d_gene: TRBD1; j_gene: TRBJ2-1; v_gene: TRBV29-1; abundance: NA; CDR3nt: TGCAGCGTTGAAGACAACGGACAGGCCTACAATGAGCAGTTCTTC; CDR3aa: CSVEDNGQAYNEQFF
d_gene: TRBD1; j_gene: TRBJ2-7; v_gene: TRBV2; abundance: NA; CDR3nt: TGTGCCAGCACGAGGGACAGGGTTTACGGCGAGCAGTACTTC; CDR3aa: CASTRDRVYGEQYF